These 7 T cell receptor beta chains came from one sample sequenced in a study of T cells after yellow fever vaccination. MiXCR, applied by TCRdb to the 5' RACE reads, yields one record per CDR3 protein. This table has approximately 510,000 distinct CDR3 sequences, about a fifth appearing once. The sample consisted of PBMCs, taken approximately 22 days after the first yellow fever vaccination. These receptors were obtained from a man younger than 35 who received the YFV17D yellow fever vaccine.

This clonotype was seen a handful of times. The chain has TRBV6-1 and TRBJ1-1; 10 bases line up with TRBD1. Germline V lookup: CDR1 MNHNS, CDR2 SASEGT. V lost 6 bases to trimming and J lost 5 bases; unmatched junction nucleotides: 6. CDR3 length: 14 amino acids. CDR3 sequence reads: CASRTGGEGTEAFF. DNA of the CDR3: TGTGCCAGCAGGACAGGGGGCGAGGGAACTGAAGCTTTCTTT.

This clonotype was observed a handful of times. The chain recombines TRBV5-1 with TRBJ1-1, with 7 bases lining up with TRBD1. From germline, CDR1 is SGHRS and CDR2 YFSETQ. J lost 7 bases, V lost 2 bases, and 5 bases had no gene match. The CDR3 has 13 residues. The CDR3 coding sequence is TGCGCCAGCAGCTTCAACCGGGACAGTGAAGCTTTCTTT. It codes for CASSFNRDSEAFF.

V usage is TRBV6-2 or TRBV6-3 and J usage is TRBJ2-7; weak D call: TRBD2 (6 bases). The CDR3 runs to 14 residues. CDR1 and CDR2 (germline): MNHEY, SVGEGT. V was clipped by 4 bases and J by 5 bases, with 15 bases between them. CDR3 region: CASSSTSGLHEQYV. In nucleotides, the CDR3 is TGTGCCAGCAGTTCGACTAGTGGACTCCACGAGCAGTACGTC.

The chain joins TRBV7-2 to TRBJ2-3, with D tentatively TRBD1 (6 bases). With 5 bases removed from V and 5 bases from J, the gap between germline ends came to 17 bases. The germline CDR1 and CDR2 sequences are SGHTA and FQGNSA. The CDR3 runs 15 residues. The CDR3 loop is CASSQRGTGQDTQYF. CDR3 coding DNA: TGTGCCAGCAGCCAAAGGGGGACGGGACAAGATACGCAGTATTTT.

This chain links TRBV27 with TRBJ1-1; 7 nucleotides line up with TRBD1. This CDR3 contains 13 residues. The trim removed 5 bases at V and 7 bases at J, leaving 7 bases unmatched. Germline V lookup: CDR1 MNHEY, CDR2 SMNVEV (reference sequence). CDR3 coding DNA: TGTGCCAGCAGTCAACTCGGACAGGTTGAAGCTTTCTTT. It is translated as CASSQLGQVEAFF.

This clonotype showed up just a few times. The rearrangement links TRBV5-4 to TRBJ2-3; no definite D call. Germline V CDR1 and CDR2: SGHNT, YYREEE (reference sequence). V was cut by 4 bases and J by 4 bases, with 10 bases left in between. The CDR3 totals 13 residues. CDR3 sequence (DNA): TGTGCCAGCAGCAGGTCTGGGCCAGATACGCAGTATTTT. Encoded protein: CASSRSGPDTQYF.

This sequence joins TRBV5-1 and TRBJ2-3; D is possibly TRBD1 or TRBD2 (5 bases each). The CDR3 is 14 amino acids. V lost 1 base and J lost 4, with 10 bases in between. Germline CDR1 reads SGHRS; CDR2 reads YFSETQ. The CDR3 loop is CASSLPGTADTQYF. In DNA, the CDR3 is TGCGCCAGCAGCTTGCCAGGGACGGCAGATACGCAGTATTTT.